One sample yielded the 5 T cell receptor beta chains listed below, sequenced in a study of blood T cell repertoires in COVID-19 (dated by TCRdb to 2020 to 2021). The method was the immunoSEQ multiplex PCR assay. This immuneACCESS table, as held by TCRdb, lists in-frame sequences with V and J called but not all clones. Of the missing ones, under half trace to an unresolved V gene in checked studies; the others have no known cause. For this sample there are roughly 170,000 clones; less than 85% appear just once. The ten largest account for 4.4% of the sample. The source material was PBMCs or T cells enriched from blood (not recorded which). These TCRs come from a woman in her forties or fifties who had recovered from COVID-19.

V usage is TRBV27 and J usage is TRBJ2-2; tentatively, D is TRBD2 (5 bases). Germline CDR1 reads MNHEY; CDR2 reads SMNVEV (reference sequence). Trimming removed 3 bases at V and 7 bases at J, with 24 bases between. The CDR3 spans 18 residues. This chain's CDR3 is CASSFGPWRVKVDGELFF. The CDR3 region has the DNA TGTGCCAGCAGTTTCGGCCCTTGGCGGGTAAAGGTGGACGGGGAGCTGTTTTTT.

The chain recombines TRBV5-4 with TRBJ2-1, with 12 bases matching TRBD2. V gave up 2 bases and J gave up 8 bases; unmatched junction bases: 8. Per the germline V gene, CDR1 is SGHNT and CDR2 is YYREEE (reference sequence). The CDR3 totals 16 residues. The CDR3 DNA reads TGTGCCAGCAGCTTTCGCCGGCTAGCGGGGGGGGATGAGCAGTTCTTC. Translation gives CASSFRRLAGGDEQFF.

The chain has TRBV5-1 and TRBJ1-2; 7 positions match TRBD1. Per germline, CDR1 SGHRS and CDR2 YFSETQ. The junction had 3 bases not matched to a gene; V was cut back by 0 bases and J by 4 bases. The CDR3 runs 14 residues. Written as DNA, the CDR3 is TGCGCCAGCAGCTTGGGACAGGGAGCCTATGGCTACACCTTC. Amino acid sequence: CASSLGQGAYGYTF.

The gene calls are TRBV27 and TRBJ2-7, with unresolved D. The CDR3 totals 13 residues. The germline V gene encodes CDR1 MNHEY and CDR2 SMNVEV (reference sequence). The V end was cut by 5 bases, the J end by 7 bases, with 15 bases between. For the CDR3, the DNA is TGTGCCAGCAGTGCCTACGGAGTCGGGGAGCAGTACGTC. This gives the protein CASSAYGVGEQYV.

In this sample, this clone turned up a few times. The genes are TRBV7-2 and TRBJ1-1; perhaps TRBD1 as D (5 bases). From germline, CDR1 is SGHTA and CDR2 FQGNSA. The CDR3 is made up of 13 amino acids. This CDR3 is CASSRGKGTEAFF. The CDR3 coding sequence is TGTGCGTCGAGTCGGGGGAAAGGCACTGAAGCTTTCTTT.